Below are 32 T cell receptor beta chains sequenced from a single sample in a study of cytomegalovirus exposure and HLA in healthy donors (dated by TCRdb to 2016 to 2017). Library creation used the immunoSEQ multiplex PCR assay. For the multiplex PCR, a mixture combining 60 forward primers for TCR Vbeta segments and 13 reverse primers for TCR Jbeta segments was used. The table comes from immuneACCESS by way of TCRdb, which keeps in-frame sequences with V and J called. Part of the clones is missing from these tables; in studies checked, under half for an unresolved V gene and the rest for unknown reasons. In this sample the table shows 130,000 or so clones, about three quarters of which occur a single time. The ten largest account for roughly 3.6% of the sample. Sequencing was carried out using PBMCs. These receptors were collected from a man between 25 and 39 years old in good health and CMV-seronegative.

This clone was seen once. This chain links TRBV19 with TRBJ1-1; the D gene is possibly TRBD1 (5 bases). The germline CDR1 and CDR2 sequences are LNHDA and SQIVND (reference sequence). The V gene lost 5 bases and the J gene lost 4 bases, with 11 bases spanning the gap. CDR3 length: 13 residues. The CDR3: CASSSPGGTEAFF. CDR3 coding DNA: TGTGCCAGTAGTTCGCCGGGGGGCACTGAAGCTTTCTTT.

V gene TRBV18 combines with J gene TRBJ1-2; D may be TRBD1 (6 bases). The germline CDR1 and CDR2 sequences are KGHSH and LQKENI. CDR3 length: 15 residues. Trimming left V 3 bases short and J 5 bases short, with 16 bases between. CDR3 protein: CASSPLAGVGYGYTF. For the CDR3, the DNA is TGTGCCAGCTCACCCCTAGCAGGGGTGGGTTATGGCTACACCTTC.

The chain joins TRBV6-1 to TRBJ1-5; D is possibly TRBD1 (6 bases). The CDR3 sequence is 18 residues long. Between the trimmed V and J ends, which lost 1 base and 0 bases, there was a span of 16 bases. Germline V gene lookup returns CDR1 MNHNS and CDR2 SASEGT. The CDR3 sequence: CASSEDVGGPHSNQPQHF. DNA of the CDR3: TGTGCCAGCAGTGAAGATGTTGGGGGCCCTCATAGCAATCAGCCCCAGCATTTT.

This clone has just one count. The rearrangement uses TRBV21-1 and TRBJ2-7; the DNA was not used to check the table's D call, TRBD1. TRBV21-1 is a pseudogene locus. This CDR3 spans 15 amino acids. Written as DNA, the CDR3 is TGTGCCAGCAGCAAAGCTAACACCCAGGGCTACGAGCAGTACTTC. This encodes CASSKANTQGYEQYF.

This CDR3 reads CASSLNGQGLYGYTF. The CDR3 DNA reads as TGTGCCAGCAGCTTGAATGGACAGGGGCTGTATGGCTACACCTTC. This sequence joins TRBV5-8 and TRBJ1-2; TRBD1 matches at 9 bases. The CDR3 extends over 15 amino acids. Trimming cost V 1 base and J 5 bases; bases outside gene matches: 6. The germline V gene encodes CDR1 SGHTS and CDR2 YDEGEE.

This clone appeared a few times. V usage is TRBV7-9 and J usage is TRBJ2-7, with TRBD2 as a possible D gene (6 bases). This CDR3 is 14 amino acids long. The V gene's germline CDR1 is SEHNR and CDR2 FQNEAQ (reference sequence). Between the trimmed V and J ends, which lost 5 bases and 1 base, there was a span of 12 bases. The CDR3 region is CASSREGRSYEQYF. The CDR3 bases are TGTGCCAGCAGCCGAGAAGGGAGGTCCTACGAGCAGTACTTC.

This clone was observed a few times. Here the CDR3 reads CASTGVATMNTEAFF. The CDR3 DNA sequence: TGTGCCAGCACCGGGGTGGCCACCATGAACACTGAAGCTTTCTTT. The chain is built from TRBV7-8 and TRBJ1-1; D call uncertain. V lost 7 bases and J lost 0, with 15 bases in between. The CDR3 runs 15 residues. Germline CDR1 and CDR2: SGHVS and FQNEAQ.

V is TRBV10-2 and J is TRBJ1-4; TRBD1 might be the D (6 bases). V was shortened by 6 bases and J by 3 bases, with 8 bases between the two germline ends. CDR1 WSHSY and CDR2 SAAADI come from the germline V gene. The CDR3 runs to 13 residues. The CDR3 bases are TGCGCCAGCAGGCAGGGGCCTAATGAAAAACTGTTTTTT. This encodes CASRQGPNEKLFF.

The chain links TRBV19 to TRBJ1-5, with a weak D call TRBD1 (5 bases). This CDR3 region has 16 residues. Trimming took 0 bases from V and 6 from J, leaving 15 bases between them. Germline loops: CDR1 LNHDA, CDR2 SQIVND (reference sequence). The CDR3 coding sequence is TGTGCCAGTAGTATAGAGGGGGGGATGGGTGGTCAGCCCCAGCATTTT. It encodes CASSIEGGMGGQPQHF. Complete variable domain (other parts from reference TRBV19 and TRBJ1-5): DGGITQSPKYLFRKEGQNVTLSCEQNLNHDAMYWYRQDPGQGLRLIYYSQIVNDFQKGDIAEGYSVSREKKESFPLTVTSAQKNPTAFYLCASSIEGGMGGQPQHFGDGTRLSIL.

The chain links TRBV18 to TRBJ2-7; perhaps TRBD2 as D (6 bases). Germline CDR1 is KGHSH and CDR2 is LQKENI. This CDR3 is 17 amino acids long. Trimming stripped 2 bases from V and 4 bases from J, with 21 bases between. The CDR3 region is CASSPWGVDDPEYEQYF. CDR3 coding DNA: TGTGCCAGCTCACCATGGGGGGTAGACGACCCGGAATACGAGCAGTACTTC.

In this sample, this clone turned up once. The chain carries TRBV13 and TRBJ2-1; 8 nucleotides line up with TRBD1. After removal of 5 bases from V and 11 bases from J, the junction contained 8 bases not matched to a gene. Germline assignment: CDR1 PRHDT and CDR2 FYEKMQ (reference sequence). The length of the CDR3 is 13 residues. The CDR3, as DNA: TGTGCCAGCAGCCCTCCAGGGGGCTATCAGCAGTTCTTC. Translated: CASSPPGGYQQFF.

This CDR3 reads CASSIPPGGSQPQHF. The CDR3 DNA sequence: TGTGCCAGTAGTATCCCCCCGGGGGGGAGTCAGCCCCAGCATTTT. This sequence joins TRBV19 and TRBJ1-5, with D perhaps TRBD1 (5 bases). This CDR3 is 15 amino acids long. Germline V gives CDR1 LNHDA, CDR2 SQIVND (reference sequence). V lost 3 bases and J 6 bases, leaving 15 bases between the germline ends.

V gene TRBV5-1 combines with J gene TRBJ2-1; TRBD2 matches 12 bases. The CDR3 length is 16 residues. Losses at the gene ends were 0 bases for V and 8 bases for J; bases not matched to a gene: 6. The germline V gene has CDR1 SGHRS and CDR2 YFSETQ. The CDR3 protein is CASSLAQLAGGDEQFF. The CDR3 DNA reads TGCGCCAGCAGCTTGGCCCAACTAGCGGGAGGCGATGAGCAGTTCTTC.

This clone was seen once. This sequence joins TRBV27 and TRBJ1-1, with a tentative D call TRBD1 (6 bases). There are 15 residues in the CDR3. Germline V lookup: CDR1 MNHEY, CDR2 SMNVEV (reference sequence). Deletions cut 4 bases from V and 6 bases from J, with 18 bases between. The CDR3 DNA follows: TGTGCCAGCAGTTCTGCGGGCAGGGGAGGGGCTGAAGCTTTCTTT. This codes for CASSSAGRGGAEAFF.

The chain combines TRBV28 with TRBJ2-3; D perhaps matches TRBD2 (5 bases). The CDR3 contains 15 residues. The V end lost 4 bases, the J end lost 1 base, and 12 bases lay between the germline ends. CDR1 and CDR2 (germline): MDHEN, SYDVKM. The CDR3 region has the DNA TGTGCCAGCAGTTCCCCCTACGGGGGCACAGATACGCAGTATTTT. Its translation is CASSSPYGGTDTQYF.

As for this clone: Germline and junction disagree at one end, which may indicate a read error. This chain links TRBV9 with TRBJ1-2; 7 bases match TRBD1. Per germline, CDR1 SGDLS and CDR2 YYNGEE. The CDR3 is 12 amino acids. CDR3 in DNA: TGTGCCAGCAGCGTAGAAGGAGGGGGCTCCACCTTC. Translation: CASSVEGGGSTF. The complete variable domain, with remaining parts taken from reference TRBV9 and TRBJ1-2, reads DSGVTQTPKHLITATGQRVTLRCSPRSGDLSVYWYQQSLDQGLQFLIQYYNGEERAKGNILERFSAQQFPDLHSELNLSSLELGDSALYFCASSVEGGGSTFGSGTRLTVV.

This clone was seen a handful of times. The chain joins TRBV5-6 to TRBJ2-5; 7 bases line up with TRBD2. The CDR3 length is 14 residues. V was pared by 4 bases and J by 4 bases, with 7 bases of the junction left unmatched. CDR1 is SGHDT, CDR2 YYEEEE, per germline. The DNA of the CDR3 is TGTGCCAGCAGCATCTGGGGGGGTGGAGAGACCCAGTACTTC. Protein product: CASSIWGGGETQYF. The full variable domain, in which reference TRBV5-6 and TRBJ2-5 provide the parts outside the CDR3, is DAGVTQSPTHLIKTRGQQVTLRCSPKSGHDTVSWYQQALGQGPQFIFQYYEEEERQRGNFPDRFSGHQFPNYSSELNVNALLLGDSALYLCASSIWGGGETQYFGPGTRLLVL.

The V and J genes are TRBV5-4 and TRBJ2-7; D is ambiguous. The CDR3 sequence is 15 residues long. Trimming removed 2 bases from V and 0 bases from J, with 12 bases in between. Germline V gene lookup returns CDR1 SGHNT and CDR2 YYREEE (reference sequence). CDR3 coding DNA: TGTGCCAGCAGCTTTGACACCCTGAGCTCCTACGAGCAGTACTTC. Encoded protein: CASSFDTLSSYEQYF. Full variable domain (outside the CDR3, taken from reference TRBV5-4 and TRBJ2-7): ETGVTQSPTHLIKTRGQQVTLRCSSQSGHNTVSWYQQALGQGPQFIFQYYREEENGRGNFPPRFSGLQFPNYSSELNVNALELDDSALYLCASSFDTLSSYEQYFGPGTRLTVT.

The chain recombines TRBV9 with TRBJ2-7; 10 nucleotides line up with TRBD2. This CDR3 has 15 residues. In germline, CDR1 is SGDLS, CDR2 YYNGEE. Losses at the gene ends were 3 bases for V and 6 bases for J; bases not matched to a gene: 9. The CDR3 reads CASSASSGGAGEQYF. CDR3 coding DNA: TGTGCCAGCAGCGCTTCAAGCGGGGGGGCCGGCGAGCAGTACTTC.

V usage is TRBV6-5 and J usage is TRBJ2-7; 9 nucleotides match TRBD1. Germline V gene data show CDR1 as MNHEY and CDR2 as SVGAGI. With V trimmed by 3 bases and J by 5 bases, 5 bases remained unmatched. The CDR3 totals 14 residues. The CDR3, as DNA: TGTGCCAGCAGTTATCCCGGGACAGGGCACGAGCAGTACTTC. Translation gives CASSYPGTGHEQYF.

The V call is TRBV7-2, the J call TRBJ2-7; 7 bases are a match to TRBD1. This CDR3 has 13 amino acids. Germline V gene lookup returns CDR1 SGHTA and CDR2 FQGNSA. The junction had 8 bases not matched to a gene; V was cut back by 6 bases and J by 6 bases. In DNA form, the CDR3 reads TGTGCCAGCAGGTCTAACACAGGGGCCGAGCAGTACTTC. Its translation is CASRSNTGAEQYF.

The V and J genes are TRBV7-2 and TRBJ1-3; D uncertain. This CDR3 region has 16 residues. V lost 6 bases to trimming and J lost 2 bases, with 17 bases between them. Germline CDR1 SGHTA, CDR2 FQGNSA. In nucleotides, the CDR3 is TGTGCCAGCAGTTCCCCCCAGAGGGTGGCTGGAAACACCATATATTTT. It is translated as CASSSPQRVAGNTIYF. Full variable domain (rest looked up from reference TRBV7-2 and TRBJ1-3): GAGVSQSPSNKVTEKGKDVELRCDPISGHTALYWYRQSLGQGLEFLIYFQGNSAPDKSGLPSDRFSAERTGGSVSTLTIQRTQQEDSAVYLCASSSPQRVAGNTIYFGEGSWLTVV.

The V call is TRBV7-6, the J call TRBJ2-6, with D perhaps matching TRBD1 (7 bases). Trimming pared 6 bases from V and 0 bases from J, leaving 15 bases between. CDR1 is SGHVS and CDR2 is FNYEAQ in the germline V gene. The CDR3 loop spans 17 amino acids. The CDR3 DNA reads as TGTGCCAGCAGTTACCGACAGGGACTCTCTGGGGCCAACGTCCTGACTTTC. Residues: CASSYRQGLSGANVLTF.

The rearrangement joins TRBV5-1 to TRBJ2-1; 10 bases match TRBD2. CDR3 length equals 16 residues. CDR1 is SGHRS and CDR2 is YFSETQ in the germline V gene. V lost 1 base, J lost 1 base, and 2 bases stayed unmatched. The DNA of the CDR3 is TGCGCCAGCAGCTTGCTAGCGGGAGTATCCTACAATGAGCAGTTCTTC. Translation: CASSLLAGVSYNEQFF.

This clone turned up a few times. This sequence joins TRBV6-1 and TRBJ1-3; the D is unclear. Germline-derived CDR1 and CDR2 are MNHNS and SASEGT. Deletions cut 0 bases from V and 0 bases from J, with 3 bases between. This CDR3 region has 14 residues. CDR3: CASSEAHSGNTIYF. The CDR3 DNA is TGTGCCAGCAGTGAAGCCCACTCTGGAAACACCATATATTTT.

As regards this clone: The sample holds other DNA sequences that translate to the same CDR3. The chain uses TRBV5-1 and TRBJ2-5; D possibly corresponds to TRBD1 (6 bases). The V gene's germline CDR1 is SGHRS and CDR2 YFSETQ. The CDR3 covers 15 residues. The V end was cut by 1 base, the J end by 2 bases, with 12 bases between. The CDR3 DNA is TGCGCCAGCAGCTTGACAGGGTTGGGGCAAGAGACCCAGTACTTC. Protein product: CASSLTGLGQETQYF. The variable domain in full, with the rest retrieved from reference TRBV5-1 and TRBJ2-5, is KAGVTQTPRYLIKTRGQQVTLSCSPISGHRSVSWYQQTPGQGLQFLFEYFSETQRNKGNFPGRFSGRQFSNSRSEMNVSTLELGDSALYLCASSLTGLGQETQYFGPGTRLLVL.

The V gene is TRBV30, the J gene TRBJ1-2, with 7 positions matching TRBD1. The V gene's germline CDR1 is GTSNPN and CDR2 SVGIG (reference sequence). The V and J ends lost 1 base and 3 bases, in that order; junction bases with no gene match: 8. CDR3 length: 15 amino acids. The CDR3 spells CAWSGGGTVDYGYTF. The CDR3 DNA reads TGTGCCTGGAGTGGAGGGGGCACGGTAGACTATGGCTACACCTTC.

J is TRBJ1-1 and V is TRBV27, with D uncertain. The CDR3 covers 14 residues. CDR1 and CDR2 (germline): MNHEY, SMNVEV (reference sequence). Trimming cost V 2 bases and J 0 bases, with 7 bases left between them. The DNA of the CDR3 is TGTGCCAGCAGTTTACCGGGGATGAACACTGAAGCTTTCTTT. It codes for CASSLPGMNTEAFF.

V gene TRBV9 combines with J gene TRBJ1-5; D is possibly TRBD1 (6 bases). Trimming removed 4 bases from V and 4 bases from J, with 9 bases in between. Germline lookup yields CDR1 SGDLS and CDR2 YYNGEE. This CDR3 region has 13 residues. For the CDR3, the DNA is TGTGCCAGCAGCAAGGACAGAAATCAGCCCCAGCATTTT. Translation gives CASSKDRNQPQHF.

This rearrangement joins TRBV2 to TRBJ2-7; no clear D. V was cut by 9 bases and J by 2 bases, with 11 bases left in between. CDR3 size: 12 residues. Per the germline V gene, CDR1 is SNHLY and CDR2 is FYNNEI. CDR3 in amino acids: CASYVSPYEQYF. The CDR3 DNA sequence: TGTGCCAGTTATGTAAGCCCCTACGAGCAGTACTTC.

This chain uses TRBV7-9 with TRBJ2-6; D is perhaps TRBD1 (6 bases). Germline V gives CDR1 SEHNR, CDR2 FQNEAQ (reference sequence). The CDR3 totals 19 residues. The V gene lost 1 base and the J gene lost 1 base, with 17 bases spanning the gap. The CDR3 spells CASSLGFRTVRSGANVLTF. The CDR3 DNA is TGTGCCAGCAGCTTAGGCTTCAGGACAGTCCGTTCTGGGGCCAACGTCCTGACTTTC.

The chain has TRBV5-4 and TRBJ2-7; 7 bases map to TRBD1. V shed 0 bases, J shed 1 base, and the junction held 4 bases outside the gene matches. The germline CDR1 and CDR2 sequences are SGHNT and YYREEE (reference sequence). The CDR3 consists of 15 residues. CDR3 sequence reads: CASSLGGGQSYEQYF. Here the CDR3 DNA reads TGTGCCAGCAGCTTGGGAGGGGGCCAATCCTACGAGCAGTACTTC. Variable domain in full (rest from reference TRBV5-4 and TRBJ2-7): ETGVTQSPTHLIKTRGQQVTLRCSSQSGHNTVSWYQQALGQGPQFIFQYYREEENGRGNFPPRFSGLQFPNYSSELNVNALELDDSALYLCASSLGGGQSYEQYFGPGTRLTVT.